These 12 T cell receptor beta chains originate from one sample sequenced in a study of immune evolution from preneoplasia to lung adenocarcinoma. Libraries were prepared by immunoSEQ multiplex PCR; TCRdb keeps only in-frame clonotypes and omits some of them. This table has about 15,000 clones, roughly 80% appearing once. Material for sequencing was FFPE minimally invasive lung adenocarcinoma tissue. All receptors come from a person between 65 and 79 years old with lung adenocarcinoma.

This clone has a handful of counts. The chain joins TRBV5-1 to TRBJ1-1; possibly TRBD1 for D (5 bases). Trimming removed 4 bases from V and 5 bases from J, with 15 bases in between. This CDR3 has 14 residues. CDR1 and CDR2 from the germline V gene are SGHRS and YFSETQ. CDR3 region: CASSGPAEGTEAFF. CDR3 bases: TGCGCCAGCAGCGGCCCCGCGGAGGGGACTGAAGCTTTCTTT.

The CDR3 reads CASSERTSGSYEQYF. The DNA of the CDR3 is TGTGCCAGCAGTGAACGGACTAGCGGGAGCTACGAGCAGTACTTC. The chain is built from TRBV6-1 and TRBJ2-7; 13 bases align to TRBD2. The junction had 1 base not matched to a gene; V was cut back by 2 bases and J by 3 bases. The length of the CDR3 is 15 residues. CDR1 is MNHNS, CDR2 SASEGT, per germline.

The rearrangement uses TRBV23-1 and TRBJ2-3, with D unresolved. TRBV23-1 is assigned to the ORF class and has an uncertain function. V dropped 7 bases and J dropped 2 bases, with 10 bases sitting between them. The CDR3 consists of 13 residues. Here the CDR3 DNA reads TGCGCCAGCAAGGGCGTATACACAGATACGCAGTATTTT. It specifies CASKGVYTDTQYF.

This clone showed up just once. Other nucleotide sequences in the sample specify the same CDR3. The V call is TRBV9, the J call TRBJ1-2, with D hard to call. There are 12 residues in the CDR3. V lost 0 bases and J lost 1, with 1 base in between. Germline V gene lookup returns CDR1 SGDLS and CDR2 YYNGEE. The DNA of the CDR3 is TGTGCCAGCAGCGTAGATAACTATGGCTACACCTTC. Protein product: CASSVDNYGYTF.

This clone showed up just a few times. The V call is TRBV4-1, the J call TRBJ1-5; perhaps TRBD1 as D (5 bases). CDR1 MGHRA and CDR2 YSYEKL come from the germline V gene. The CDR3 is 15 amino acids. Trimming cost V 0 bases and J 8 bases, with 14 bases left between them. In DNA form, the CDR3 reads TGCGCCAGCAGCCAAGAACTTTTCCGAGGGGAGCCCCAGCATTTT. Its translation is CASSQELFRGEPQHF.

The V gene is TRBV21-1, the J gene TRBJ1-2; no DNA check was done on the table's D call, TRBD1. TRBV21-1 represents a pseudogene. The CDR3 contains 16 residues. CDR3 in DNA: TGTGCCAGCAGCCCTCACCGGGACAGGAGGAACTATGGCTACACCTTC. Protein: CASSPHRDRRNYGYTF.

The rearrangement joins TRBV7-2 to TRBJ2-2, with no clear D. The V end was cut by 2 bases, the J end by 3 bases, with 4 bases between. This CDR3 is 13 amino acids long. CDR1 and CDR2 from the germline V gene are SGHTA and FQGNSA. The CDR3, as DNA: TGTGCCAGCAGCTTATCCTACACCGGGGAGCTGTTTTTT. It translates to CASSLSYTGELFF.

The chain links TRBV4-1 to TRBJ1-1; D remains ambiguous. This CDR3 spans 13 amino acids. In germline, CDR1 is MGHRA, CDR2 YSYEKL. Trimming stripped 5 bases from V and 2 bases from J, with 9 bases between. CDR3 nucleotides: TGCGCCAGCAGCACTCGGACTAACACTGAAGCTTTCTTT. It translates to CASSTRTNTEAFF.

This chain links TRBV27 with TRBJ2-2; 8 bases fit TRBD2. The trim removed 8 bases at V and 1 base at J, leaving 3 bases unmatched. The CDR3 has 14 residues. Germline V lookup: CDR1 MNHEY, CDR2 SMNVEV (reference sequence). Here the CDR3 reads CASRGGLNTGELFF. The CDR3 DNA is TGTGCCAGCCGGGGGGGGTTGAACACCGGGGAGCTGTTTTTT.

The CDR3 loop reads CASSPLREVGAGEKLFF. Written as DNA, the CDR3 is TGTGCCAGCAGCCCGTTGCGTGAAGTGGGGGCGGGTGAAAAACTGTTTTTT. V is TRBV7-6 and J is TRBJ1-4; D perhaps matches TRBD1 (6 bases). The germline V and J ends were trimmed by 5 bases and 7 bases, with 23 bases remaining between them. CDR1 and CDR2 from the germline V gene are SGHVS and FNYEAQ. The CDR3 extends over 17 amino acids.

V is TRBV28 and J is TRBJ1-1, with 10 nucleotides matching TRBD1. The V and J ends lost 5 bases and 5 bases, in that order; junction bases with no gene match: 11. The CDR3 has 16 residues. Per the germline V gene, CDR1 is MDHEN and CDR2 is SYDVKM. The CDR3 loop reads CASSPGTGVMRTEAFF. The CDR3 nucleotides are TGTGCCAGCAGTCCCGGGACAGGGGTAATGCGGACTGAAGCTTTCTTT.

The chain employs TRBV28 and TRBJ2-7, with D tentatively TRBD1 or TRBD2 (5 bases each). The CDR3 spans 16 residues. Looked up from germline, CDR1 is MDHEN and CDR2 is SYDVKM. Trimming pared 3 bases from V and 1 base from J, leaving 16 bases between. In DNA form, the CDR3 reads TGTGCCAGCAGTTTGTCGTCGGGGCTAGGTTCCTACGAGCAGTACTTC. Translating gives CASSLSSGLGSYEQYF. The variable domain in full, with the rest retrieved from reference TRBV28 and TRBJ2-7, is DVKVTQSSRYLVKRTGEKVFLECVQDMDHENMFWYRQDPGLGLRLIYFSYDVKMKEKGDIPEGYSVSREKKERFSLILESASTNQTSMYLCASSLSSGLGSYEQYFGPGTRLTVT.